Detailed here is one T cell receptor beta chain. Its antigen is unidentified. The data derive from a study of persistence of HIV-infected CD4 T cells. This was the immunoSEQ version 4 assay in survey mode. Clones were sequenced by immunoSEQ multiplex PCR, and TCRdb holds only the in-frame ones, with some missing. The repertoire holds roughly 34,000 clones, roughly 80% seen once, with 6.4% in the top ten. The stimulus was lysate of CMV-infected fibroblasts, roughly 9.2 ug/mL. CD40L/CD69 double-negative CD45RO-high memory CD4+ T cells were collected. The specimen comprised CD4+ T cells sorted from PBMCs after approximately 19-hour stimulation, sampled from a patient who received antiretroviral therapy. This sequence originates from an adult woman with HIV who was CMV-seropositive.

The CDR3 nucleotides read TGTGCCAGCAGCTTTTATGGGGCAGAGACCCAGTACTTC. It translates to CASSFYGAETQYF. The genes are TRBV7-9 and TRBJ2-5; weak D call: TRBD1 (5 bases). Germline CDR1 reads SEHNR; CDR2 reads FQNEAQ (reference sequence). The CDR3 has 13 residues. V was pared by 3 bases and J by 4 bases, with 9 bases between.